These T cell receptor beta chains were read from a single sample in a study of blood T cell repertoires in COVID-19. The protocol was immunoSEQ multiplex PCR, while the TCRdb copy is restricted to in-frame clones and leaves out a portion. This sample has over 200,000 clones; 80% occur once, and the top ten carry around 4.7%. Sequenced input: peripheral blood. The receptors were sampled from a human donor in a cohort sampled during active COVID-19. The CDR3 runs from the conserved cysteine through the conserved F or W. Fields, in order: V gene, clone size, J gene, D gene, CDR3 DNA, CDR3 protein. The D gene is left open where the match is weak. Clone size is stated in some rows and not others, as once, few, many or a class when expanded.

TRBV6-5	once	TRBJ2-7	TRBD2	TGTGCCAGCACCCGGGGACTAGCGGGTAACGAGCAGTACTTC	CASTRGLAGNEQYF
TRBV12-1	.	TRBJ2-7	.	TGTGCCAGCAGCTTTGTTTGCGGGAGGGCCCACGAGCAGTACTTC	CASSFVCGRAHEQYF
TRBV7-9	.	TRBJ2-7	TRBD1	TGTGCCAGCAGCTCGACAGGGACCTACGAGCAGTACTTC	CASSSTGTYEQYF
TRBV5-1	.	TRBJ2-5	.	TGCGCCAGCAGCGGCGGGACCCCTGGGGAGACCCAGTACTTC	CASSGGTPGETQYF
TRBV5-6	.	TRBJ1-2	TRBD1	TGTGCCAGCAGCTCCCACCGGGACAGGAGATATACTAACTATGGCTACACCTTC	CASSSHRDRRYTNYGYTF
TRBV2	.	TRBJ1-6	TRBD1	TGTGCCAGCAGGGGGACAGGGGGAATCTCACCCCTCCACTTT	CASRGTGGISPLHF
TRBV25-1	.	TRBJ2-3	TRBD1	TGTGCCAGCTCGGGACAGGTTCGCACAGATACGCAGTATTTT	CASSGQVRTDTQYF
TRBV28	.	TRBJ2-7	TRBD2	TGTGCCAGCAGCCCTCCCACTAGCGGGAGGGGCTACGAGCAGTACTTC	CASSPPTSGRGYEQYF
TRBV7-9	.	TRBJ2-3	TRBD2	TGTGCCAGCAGCTTAGGGCTAGCGGCAGATACGCAGTATTTT	CASSLGLAADTQYF
TRBV19	.	TRBJ2-6	.	TGTGCCAGTAGTCCTCTCCTCTCTGGGGCCAACGTCCTGACTTTC	CASSPLLSGANVLTF
TRBV4-3	.	TRBJ2-3	.	TGCGCCAGCAGCCAAGTGTCCCCCGGGACTCATTCTGGGGATACGCAGTATTTT	CASSQVSPGTHSGDTQYF
TRBV3-1/TRBV3-2	few	TRBJ2-7	TRBD2	TGTGCCAGCGGGCATAGCGGGAGCTCCTACGAGCAGTACTTC	CASGHSGSSYEQYF
TRBV7-9	.	TRBJ2-7	TRBD2	TGTGCCAGCAGCTTAGATGTGAGTAGCGGGAGGGTCAACGAGCAGTACTTC	CASSLDVSSGRVNEQYF
TRBV5-8	.	TRBJ1-4	TRBD1	TGTGCCAGCAGCACCCATGGCAGGGGGAATTCTAATGAAAAACTGTTTTTT	CASSTHGRGNSNEKLFF
TRBV27	.	TRBJ2-3	.	TGTGCCAGCAGTCCCTTCGGCCTCAGCGCCTCCACAGATACGCAGTATTTT	CASSPFGLSASTDTQYF
TRBV28	.	TRBJ2-7	.	TGTGCCAGCAGTTCTCGACTCCCTCCCTACGAGCAGTACTTC	CASSSRLPPYEQYF
TRBV7-2	.	TRBJ2-3	TRBD2	TGTGCCAGCAGCTTAGAGACTAGCGGGAGTTTTTACACAGATACGCAGTATTTT	CASSLETSGSFYTDTQYF